This TCR beta chain appears in the sequencing data of a study of blood T cell repertoires in COVID-19. Study-level background: Collection of acute and convalescent COVID-19 samples took place in the United States, Italy and Spain. PBMCs, B-cell-depleted T cells, or T cells provided the cDNA or gDNA that made up the material.

The authors' processing: Amplification of reference gene primers was used by the study to estimate nucleated cell counts. TCRdb's copy holds only in-frame clones and misses some; the assay was immunoSEQ multiplex PCR. That table gives V, J and clone size, and the DNA gave D and trimming. The profile shows about 200,000 clones, less than 90% of them singletons. The CDR3 runs to 16 residues. V shed 3 bases, J shed 2 bases, and the junction held 4 bases outside the gene matches. Germline assignment: CDR1 LNHDA and CDR2 SQIVND (reference sequence). The specimen sequenced was peripheral blood. The V call is TRBV19, the J call TRBJ2-1, with 10 bases aligning to TRBD2. This sequence originates from a woman in her 70s with acute or convalescent COVID-19. CDR3 region: CASSMSGRAPYNEQFF. Written as DNA, the CDR3 is TGTGCCAGTAGTATGAGCGGGAGGGCCCCCTACAATGAGCAGTTCTTC.